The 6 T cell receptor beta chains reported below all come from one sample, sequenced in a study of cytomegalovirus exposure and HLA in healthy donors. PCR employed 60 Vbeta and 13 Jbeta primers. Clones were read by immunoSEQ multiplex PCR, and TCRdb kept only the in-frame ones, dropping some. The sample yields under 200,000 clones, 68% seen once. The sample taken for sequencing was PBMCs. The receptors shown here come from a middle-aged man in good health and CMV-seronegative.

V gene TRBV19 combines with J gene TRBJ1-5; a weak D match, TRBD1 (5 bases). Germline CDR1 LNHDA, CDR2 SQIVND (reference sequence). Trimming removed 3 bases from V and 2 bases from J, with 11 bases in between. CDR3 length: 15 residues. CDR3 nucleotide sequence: TGTGCCAGTAGTATTACAGGCGCCGGCAATCAGCCCCAGCATTTT. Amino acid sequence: CASSITGAGNQPQHF.

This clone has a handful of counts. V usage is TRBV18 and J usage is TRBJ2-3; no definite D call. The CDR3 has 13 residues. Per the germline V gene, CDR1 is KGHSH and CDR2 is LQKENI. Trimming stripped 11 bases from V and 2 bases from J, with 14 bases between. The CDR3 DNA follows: TGTGCCGGCGTGGGCCCGCTCACAGATACGCAGTATTTT. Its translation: CAGVGPLTDTQYF. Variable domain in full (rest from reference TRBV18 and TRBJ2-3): NAGVMQNPRHLVRRRGQEARLRCSPMKGHSHVYWYRQLPEEGLKFMVYLQKENIIDESGMPKERFSAEFPKEGPSILRIQQVVRGDSAAYFCAGVGPLTDTQYFGPGTRLTVL.

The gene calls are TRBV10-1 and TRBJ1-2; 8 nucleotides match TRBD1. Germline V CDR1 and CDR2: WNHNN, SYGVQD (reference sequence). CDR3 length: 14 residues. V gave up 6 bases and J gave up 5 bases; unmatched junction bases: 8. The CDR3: CASSAGGAGYGYTF. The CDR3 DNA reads TGCGCCAGCAGCGCAGGGGGCGCAGGATATGGCTACACCTTC.

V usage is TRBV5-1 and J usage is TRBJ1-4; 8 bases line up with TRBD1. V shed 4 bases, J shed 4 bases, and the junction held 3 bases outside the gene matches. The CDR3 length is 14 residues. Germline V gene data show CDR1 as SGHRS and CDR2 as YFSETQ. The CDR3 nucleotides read TGCGCCAGCAGCCGACAGGGGTTTAATGAAAAACTGTTTTTT. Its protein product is CASSRQGFNEKLFF.

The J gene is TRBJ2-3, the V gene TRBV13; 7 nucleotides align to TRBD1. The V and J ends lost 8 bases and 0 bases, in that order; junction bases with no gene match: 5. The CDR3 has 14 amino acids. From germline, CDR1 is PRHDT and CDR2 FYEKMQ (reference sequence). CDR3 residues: CASQQGSSTDTQYF. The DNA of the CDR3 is TGTGCCAGCCAACAGGGGTCTAGCACAGATACGCAGTATTTT.

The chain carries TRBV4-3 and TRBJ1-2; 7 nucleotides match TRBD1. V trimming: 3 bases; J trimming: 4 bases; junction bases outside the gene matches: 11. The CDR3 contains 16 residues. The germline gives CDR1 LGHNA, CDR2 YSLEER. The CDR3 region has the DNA TGCGCCAGCAGCCAGGTTACAGGGGAATCGGGCTATGGCTACACCTTC. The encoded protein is CASSQVTGESGYGYTF.